The 29 T cell receptor beta chains below were found in one sample sequenced in a study of T cells in Graves' hyperthyroidism and ophthalmopathy. Regions amplified from RNA transcripts were the TCR beta CDR3 regions. The TCR CDR3 was amplified in a first-round RT-PCR using the HTBI primer set. TCRdb independently ran MiXCR on the multiplex PCR reads; one entry per CDR3 protein. The top ten clones hold 5% to 6% of a sample with approximately 420,000 distinct CDR3 sequences, roughly 15% of them seen once. The sample was blood. The source of these receptors is a woman aged 18-29 years with Graves' hyperthyroidism.

This clonotype was observed at least ten times. The chain combines TRBV7-9 with TRBJ2-7; TRBD2 aligns across 11 bases. Trimming at V came to 1 base and at J to 4 bases, leaving 6 bases not matched to a gene. Germline-derived CDR1 and CDR2 are SEHNR and FQNEAQ (reference sequence). The CDR3 loop spans 16 amino acids. The CDR3 region has the DNA TGTGCCAGCAGCTTAGGAAGTAGCGGGAGGGCGTACGAGCAGTACTTC. Its translation is CASSLGSSGRAYEQYF.

This clonotype was counted a few times. The chain combines TRBV7-9 with TRBJ2-5; D might be TRBD1 (7 bases). V gave up 7 bases and J gave up 7 bases, with 13 bases separating them. The CDR3 spans 12 residues. Germline CDR1 and CDR2: SEHNR and FQNEAQ (reference sequence). The CDR3 DNA reads as TGTGCCAGCACCCAGGGGGGTGGGACCCAGTACTTC. Residues: CASTQGGGTQYF.

This clonotype was seen many times. The chain recombines TRBV27 with TRBJ2-7; possibly TRBD1 or TRBD2 for D (5 bases each). Germline CDR1 is MNHEY and CDR2 is SMNVEV (reference sequence). V lost 2 bases and J 6 bases, leaving 17 bases between the germline ends. The CDR3 length is 15 residues. CDR3 amino acids: CASSLPGDGRIEQYF. CDR3 nucleotide sequence: TGTGCCAGCAGTTTACCCGGGGACGGCAGAATCGAGCAGTACTTC.

This clonotype has a count of ten or more. CDR3 protein: CASSPRTSGGEQYF. Here the CDR3 DNA reads TGTGCCAGCAGCCCAAGGACTAGCGGGGGTGAGCAGTACTTC. The chain uses TRBV9 and TRBJ2-7; 13 bases agree with TRBD2. Germline CDR1 SGDLS, CDR2 YYNGEE. This CDR3 comprises 14 residues. Trimming removed 4 bases from V and 7 bases from J; junction bases left unmatched: 5.

This clonotype was counted at least ten times. This chain uses TRBV6-1 with TRBJ2-4; the match to TRBD2 covers 13 bases. The germline gives CDR1 MNHNS, CDR2 SASEGT. The CDR3 totals 18 residues. Trimming took 4 bases from V and 3 from J; bases not matched to a gene: 9. This chain's CDR3 is CASSVRTSGSQVKNIQYF. In DNA form, the CDR3 reads TGTGCCAGCAGTGTCCGGACTAGCGGGAGTCAAGTCAAAAACATTCAGTACTTC.

Ten or more counts support this clonotype. The rearrangement joins TRBV12-3 or TRBV12-4 to TRBJ2-5; 7 bases agree with TRBD2. The CDR3 contains 15 residues. V lost 5 bases, J lost 3 bases, and 9 bases stayed unmatched. CDR3 DNA sequence: TGTGCCAGCAGTCCCGTAGGCGGGAGTAAAGAGACCCAGTACTTC. Protein product: CASSPVGGSKETQYF.

There are many counts of this clonotype. The chain employs TRBV4-1 and TRBJ2-7; D uncertain. The CDR3 spans 13 residues. The V end lost 1 base, the J end lost 3 bases, and 7 bases lay between the germline ends. The germline gives CDR1 MGHRA, CDR2 YSYEKL. The CDR3: CASSQVGYYEQYF. The CDR3 nucleotides read TGCGCCAGCAGCCAAGTTGGCTACTACGAGCAGTACTTC.

This clonotype was seen at least ten times. The CDR3 nucleotides are TGTGCCAGCAGCCCTGTTGGGGATAATGGCTACACCTTC. Protein sequence: CASSPVGDNGYTF. This sequence joins TRBV7-9 and TRBJ1-2; D gene uncertain. The CDR3 sequence is 13 residues long. Trimming took 5 bases from V and 6 from J, leaving 13 bases between them. Germline lookup yields CDR1 SEHNR and CDR2 FQNEAQ (reference sequence).

The V call is TRBV30, the J call TRBJ2-4; no reliable D call. The CDR3 loop spans 13 amino acids. Germline V gene lookup returns CDR1 GTSNPN and CDR2 SVGIG (reference sequence). Trimming took off 4 bases at V and 6 bases at J, with 13 bases between the two ends. CDR3 loop: CAWILGKGNIQYF. CDR3 DNA: TGTGCCTGGATCTTGGGCAAAGGAAACATTCAGTACTTC.

This clonotype was picked up many times. The rearrangement uses TRBV7-2 and TRBJ2-7; 14 nucleotides line up with TRBD2. Germline CDR1 is SGHTA and CDR2 is FQGNSA. The CDR3 runs to 15 residues. Unmatched junction bases numbered 8, after V lost 5 bases and J lost 8 bases. The CDR3: CASSPGLAGGNKQYF. CDR3 in DNA: TGTGCCAGCAGCCCAGGACTAGCGGGAGGCAACAAGCAGTACTTC.

The chain employs TRBV28 and TRBJ2-3; 7 nucleotides align to TRBD2. V lost 1 base and J lost 3; bases outside the gene matches: 4. CDR1 and CDR2 (germline): MDHEN, SYDVKM. This CDR3 is 15 amino acids long. The CDR3 DNA follows: TGTGCCAGCAGTTTATCTCAGGGAGGGACAGATACGCAGTATTTT. Translating gives CASSLSQGGTDTQYF.

The gene calls are TRBV4-1 and TRBJ2-2; D not resolved. The CDR3 covers 14 residues. CDR1 and CDR2 from the germline V gene are MGHRA and YSYEKL. V was trimmed by 0 bases and J by 1 base, leaving 3 bases between them. CDR3 in amino acids: CASSQEGNTGELFF. CDR3 nucleotide sequence: TGCGCCAGCAGCCAAGAGGGGAACACCGGGGAGCTGTTTTTT.

This clonotype has at least ten counts. CDR3: CASSLQESYEQYF. The CDR3 bases are TGCGCCAGCAGCTTACAGGAATCCTACGAGCAGTACTTC. The chain is built from TRBV5-1 and TRBJ2-7; D is possibly TRBD1 (5 bases). This CDR3 has 13 residues. Trimming removed 2 bases from V and 1 base from J, with 7 bases in between. Germline V gene data show CDR1 as SGHRS and CDR2 as YFSETQ. Looking up the rest from reference TRBV5-1 and TRBJ2-7 gives the full variable domain: KAGVTQTPRYLIKTRGQQVTLSCSPISGHRSVSWYQQTPGQGLQFLFEYFSETQRNKGNFPGRFSGRQFSNSRSEMNVSTLELGDSALYLCASSLQESYEQYFGPGTRLTVT.

This sequence joins TRBV20-1 and TRBJ1-6; no reliable D call. The germline V gene has CDR1 DFQATT and CDR2 SNEGSKA (reference sequence). The CDR3 contains 13 residues. V lost 1 base and J 10 bases, leaving 11 bases between the germline ends. CDR3: CSARVLGPSPLHF. The DNA for the CDR3 is TGCAGTGCTAGAGTTTTAGGACCGTCACCCCTCCACTTT.

The J gene is TRBJ2-7, the V gene TRBV14; D unclear. This CDR3 comprises 13 residues. The germline CDR1 and CDR2 sequences are SGHDN and FVKESK. Trimming removed 0 bases from V and 4 bases from J, with 7 bases in between. Here the CDR3 reads CASSQDLKYEQYF. The CDR3 bases are TGTGCCAGCAGCCAAGATTTGAAATACGAGCAGTACTTC.

The chain couples TRBV12-3 or TRBV12-4 to TRBJ2-1; D call uncertain. The CDR3 loop spans 13 amino acids. Trimming took 10 bases from V and 6 from J, leaving 16 bases between them. As DNA, the CDR3 is TGTGCCAACGGTCCGCGAAATTCCAATGAGCAGTTCTTC. As protein: CANGPRNSNEQFF.

The sample holds many counts of this clonotype. J is TRBJ2-7 and V is TRBV12-3 or TRBV12-4, with 7 bases aligning to TRBD1. This CDR3 has 13 amino acids. V lost 4 bases and J lost 6; bases outside the gene matches: 6. The CDR3 reads CASSSRGRSEQYF. The CDR3 DNA is TGTGCCAGCAGTTCTAGGGGGCGGAGCGAGCAGTACTTC.

Many counts were recorded for this clonotype. V is TRBV27 and J is TRBJ2-7; 9 bases line up with TRBD1. Per the germline V gene, CDR1 is MNHEY and CDR2 is SMNVEV (reference sequence). The CDR3 contains 16 residues. V was clipped by 0 bases and J by 2 bases; unmatched bases: 5. The CDR3 loop reads CASSLSRGQGAYEQYF. CDR3 DNA: TGTGCCAGCAGTTTATCGCGGGGACAGGGCGCCTACGAGCAGTACTTC.

This clonotype was counted between two and nine times. The V and J genes are TRBV10-3 and TRBJ1-3; D ambiguous. The germline CDR1 and CDR2 sequences are ENHRY and SYGVKD. This CDR3 is built from 14 residues. Trimming removed 0 bases from V and 6 bases from J, with 9 bases in between. DNA for the CDR3: TGTGCCATCAGTGAGTCGAATCCGGAAAACACCATATATTTT. It is translated as CAISESNPENTIYF.

This clonotype turned up a few times. This sequence joins TRBV4-3 and TRBJ2-2; TRBD1 or TRBD2 may be the D gene (6 bases each). CDR3 length: 13 residues. The germline V gene encodes CDR1 LGHNA and CDR2 YSLEER. Between the trimmed V and J ends, which lost 5 bases and 5 bases, there was a span of 9 bases. This CDR3 reads CASSRGRTGELFF. CDR3 sequence (DNA): TGCGCCAGCAGCAGGGGGAGGACCGGGGAGCTGTTTTTT.

This clonotype was found a few times. This chain uses TRBV7-8 with TRBJ1-4; D remains ambiguous. Germline assignment: CDR1 SGHVS and CDR2 FQNEAQ. Trimming removed 0 bases from V and 4 bases from J, with 6 bases in between. CDR3 length equals 14 residues. The CDR3 nucleotides are TGTGCCAGCAGCTTAGCCGAAAATAATGAAAAACTGTTTTTT. Amino acids: CASSLAENNEKLFF.

This clonotype was counted ten times or more. V is TRBV20-1 and J is TRBJ2-7, with 7 nucleotides matching TRBD2. CDR1 is DFQATT, CDR2 SNEGSKA, per germline (reference sequence). There are 12 residues in the CDR3. V was pared by 2 bases and J by 5 bases, with 3 bases of the junction left unmatched. CDR3 bases: TGCAGTGCTAGAAGCGGGGCGCACGAGCAGTACTTC. It yields the protein CSARSGAHEQYF.

This chain uses TRBV6-1 with TRBJ2-5; the match to TRBD1 covers 9 bases. Germline assignment: CDR1 MNHNS and CDR2 SASEGT. This CDR3 has 15 amino acids. V gave up 4 bases and J gave up 5 bases; unmatched junction bases: 8. This CDR3 reads CASSVHRGLGETQYF. The CDR3 DNA is TGTGCCAGCAGTGTTCACAGGGGGCTCGGGGAGACCCAGTACTTC.

This clonotype was recorded at least ten times. The chain couples TRBV6-1 to TRBJ1-2; D remains ambiguous. V shed 8 bases and J shed 6 bases, with 22 bases lying between them. The CDR3 has 15 residues. Per germline, CDR1 MNHNS and CDR2 SASEGT. CDR3 sequence: CASRIGGLNRNGYTF. CDR3 DNA sequence: TGTGCCAGCCGCATTGGTGGACTTAATCGGAATGGCTACACCTTC.

This clonotype was detected a few times. The chain links TRBV3-1 to TRBJ2-1; 11 bases are shared with TRBD1. The CDR3 is 16 amino acids. The V segment lost 4 bases and the J segment 1 base; nucleotides outside the gene matches: 3. CDR1 LGHDT and CDR2 YNNKEL come from the germline V gene (reference sequence). The DNA of the CDR3 is TGTGCCAGCAGCCGGACAGGGGGCAAGTCCTACAATGAGCAGTTCTTC. Its protein product is CASSRTGGKSYNEQFF.

The J gene is TRBJ2-3, the V gene TRBV6-4; no definite D call. Germline assignment: CDR1 MRHNA and CDR2 SNTAGT. Trimming removed 3 bases at V and 0 bases at J, with 10 bases between. CDR3 size: 15 residues. DNA for the CDR3: TGTGCCAGCAGTGAGAATGTAGGCAGCACAGATACGCAGTATTTT. It is translated as CASSENVGSTDTQYF.

This chain uses TRBV27 with TRBJ2-7; TRBD2 agrees at 11 bases. Unmatched junction bases numbered 8, after V lost 5 bases and J lost 2 bases. Per germline, CDR1 MNHEY and CDR2 SMNVEV (reference sequence). The CDR3 contains 16 residues. CDR3 sequence reads: CASSERGLAGTYEQYF. Here the CDR3 DNA reads TGTGCCAGCAGTGAGAGAGGACTAGCGGGTACCTACGAGCAGTACTTC.

This clonotype was recorded at least ten times. The gene calls are TRBV7-9 and TRBJ2-3; no clear D gene. The CDR3 spans 13 residues. CDR1 is SEHNR and CDR2 is FQNEAQ in the germline V gene (reference sequence). The V and J ends lost 3 bases and 4 bases respectively, with 8 bases between them. The CDR3 DNA reads as TGTGCCAGCAGCTTGAGCCCGCCAGATACGCAGTATTTT. Its translation: CASSLSPPDTQYF.

The chain employs TRBV18 and TRBJ2-2; TRBD1 is a possible D gene (5 bases). The CDR3 sequence is 16 residues long. CDR1 and CDR2 (germline): KGHSH, LQKENI. V was pared by 2 bases and J by 0 bases, with 10 bases between. The CDR3 spells CASSPFTGSNTGELFF. CDR3 DNA sequence: TGTGCCAGCTCACCATTTACAGGATCGAACACCGGGGAGCTGTTTTTT.